These 5 T cell receptor beta chains were all obtained from the same sample, sequenced in a study of blood T cell repertoires in COVID-19. Assay used: immunoSEQ multiplex PCR; TCRdb lists only in-frame clones, some missing. Of under 150,000 clones in the sample, roughly 79% were seen once. Sequencing used peripheral blood. The receptors derive from a human donor with acute or convalescent COVID-19. The donor label of this sample is uncertain.

This chain uses TRBV5-1 with TRBJ1-2; D is perhaps TRBD1 (5 bases). CDR1 SGHRS and CDR2 YFSETQ come from the germline V gene. The CDR3 sequence is 15 residues long. Trimming pared 4 bases from V and 2 bases from J, leaving 15 bases between. The CDR3 DNA reads as TGCGCCAGCAGCGTCGGGGCTCGGGGGAACTATGGCTACACCTTC. Protein sequence: CASSVGARGNYGYTF.

The chain joins TRBV15 to TRBJ2-1; 8 nucleotides line up with TRBD2. J gave up 4 bases and V 0 bases, and 8 bases lay outside the gene matches. The CDR3 sequence is 17 residues long. Germline V gene data show CDR1 as LNHNV and CDR2 as YYDKDF (reference sequence). The DNA of the CDR3 is TGTGCCACCAGCAGAGATCCGCGGGGGGCCTTTTACAATGAGCAGTTCTTC. It is translated as CATSRDPRGAFYNEQFF.

This sequence joins TRBV11-2 and TRBJ1-4, with unresolved D. Looked up from germline, CDR1 is SGHAT and CDR2 is FQNNGV. Trimming shortened V by 5 bases and J by 3 bases, and 19 bases separated the two germline ends. The CDR3 runs to 17 residues. The chain's CDR3 is CASSPGRSGGPNEKLFF. In nucleotides, the CDR3 is TGTGCCAGCAGCCCTGGGAGGTCGGGTGGTCCTAATGAAAAACTGTTTTTT.

The chain joins TRBV5-6 to TRBJ2-7, with TRBD1 as a possible D gene (7 bases). The CDR3 totals 14 residues. V was clipped by 4 bases and J by 3 bases, with 14 bases between them. Germline CDR1 is SGHDT and CDR2 is YYEEEE. CDR3 protein: CASSRETGSYEQYV. Here the CDR3 DNA reads TGTGCCAGCAGCCGGGAGACAGGGAGCTACGAGCAGTACGTC.

The CDR3 loop is CSARQGDVQYF. The CDR3 DNA is TGCAGTGCACGACAGGGGGACGTGCAGTACTTC. The chain couples TRBV20-1 to TRBJ2-7; 9 nucleotides match TRBD1. Trimming cost V 6 bases and J 9 bases; bases outside gene matches: 6. The germline CDR1 and CDR2 sequences are DFQATT and SNEGSKA (reference sequence). The CDR3 consists of 11 residues.